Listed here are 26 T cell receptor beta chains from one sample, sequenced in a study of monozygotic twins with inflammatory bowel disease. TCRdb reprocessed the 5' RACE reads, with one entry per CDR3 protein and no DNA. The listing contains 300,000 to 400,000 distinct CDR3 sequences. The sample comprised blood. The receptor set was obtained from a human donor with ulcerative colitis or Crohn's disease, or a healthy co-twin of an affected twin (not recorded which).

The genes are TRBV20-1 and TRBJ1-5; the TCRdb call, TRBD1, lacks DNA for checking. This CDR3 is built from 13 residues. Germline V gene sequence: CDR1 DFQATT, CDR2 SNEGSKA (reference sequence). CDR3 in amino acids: CSARRQGEQPQHF.

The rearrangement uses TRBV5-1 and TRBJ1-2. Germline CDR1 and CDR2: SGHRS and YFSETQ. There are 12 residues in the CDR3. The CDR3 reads CASSLEGYGYTF.

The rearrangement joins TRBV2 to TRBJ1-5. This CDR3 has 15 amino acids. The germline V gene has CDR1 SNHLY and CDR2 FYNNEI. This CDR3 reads CASSPDRRYNQPQHF.

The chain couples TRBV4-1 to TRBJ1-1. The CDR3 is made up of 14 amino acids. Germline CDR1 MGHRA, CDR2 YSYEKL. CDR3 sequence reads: CASSQDFLDTEAFF.

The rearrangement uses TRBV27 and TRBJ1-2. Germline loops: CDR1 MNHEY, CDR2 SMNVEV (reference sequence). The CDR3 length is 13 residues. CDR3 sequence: CASSFIGFYGYTF.

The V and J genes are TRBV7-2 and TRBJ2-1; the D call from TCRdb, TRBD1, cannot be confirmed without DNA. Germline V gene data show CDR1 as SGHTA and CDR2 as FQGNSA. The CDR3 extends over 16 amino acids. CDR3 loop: CASSLGQGATSDEQFF. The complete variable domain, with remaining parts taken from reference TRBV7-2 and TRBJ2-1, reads GAGVSQSPSNKVTEKGKDVELRCDPISGHTALYWYRQSLGQGLEFLIYFQGNSAPDKSGLPSDRFSAERTGGSVSTLTIQRTQQEDSAVYLCASSLGQGATSDEQFFGPGTRLTVL.

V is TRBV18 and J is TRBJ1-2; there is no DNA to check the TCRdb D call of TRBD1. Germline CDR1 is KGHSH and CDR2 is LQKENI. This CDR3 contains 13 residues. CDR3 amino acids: CASSPWTGDGYTF. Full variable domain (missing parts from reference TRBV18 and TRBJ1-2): NAGVMQNPRHLVRRRGQEARLRCSPMKGHSHVYWYRQLPEEGLKFMVYLQKENIIDESGMPKERFSAEFPKEGPSILRIQQVVRGDSAAYFCASSPWTGDGYTFGSGTRLTVV.

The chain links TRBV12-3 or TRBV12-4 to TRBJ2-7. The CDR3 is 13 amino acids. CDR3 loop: CASSLLDNYEQYF.

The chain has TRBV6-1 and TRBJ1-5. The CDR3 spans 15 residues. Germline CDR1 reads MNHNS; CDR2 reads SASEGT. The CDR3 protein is CASSFEGTSNQPQHF.

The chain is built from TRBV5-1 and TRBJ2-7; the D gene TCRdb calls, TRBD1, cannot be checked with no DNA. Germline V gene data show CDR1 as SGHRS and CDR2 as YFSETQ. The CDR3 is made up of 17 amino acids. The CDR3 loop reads CASSLGVRGRDIHEQYF.

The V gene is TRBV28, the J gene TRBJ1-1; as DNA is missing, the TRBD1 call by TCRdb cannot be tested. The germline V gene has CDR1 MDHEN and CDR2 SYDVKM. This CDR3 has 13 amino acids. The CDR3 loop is CAWRQGMNTEAFF.

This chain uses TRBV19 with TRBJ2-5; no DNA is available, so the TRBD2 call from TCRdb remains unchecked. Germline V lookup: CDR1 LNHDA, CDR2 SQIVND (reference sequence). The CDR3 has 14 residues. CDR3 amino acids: CASTEGRRSQTQYF.

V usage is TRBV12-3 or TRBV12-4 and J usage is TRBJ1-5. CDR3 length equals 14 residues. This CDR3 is CASSPNTSNQPQHF.

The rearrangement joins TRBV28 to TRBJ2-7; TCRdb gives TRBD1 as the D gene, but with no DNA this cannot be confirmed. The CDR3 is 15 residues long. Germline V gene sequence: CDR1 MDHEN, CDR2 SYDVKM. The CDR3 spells CASTHTRQSHYEQYF.

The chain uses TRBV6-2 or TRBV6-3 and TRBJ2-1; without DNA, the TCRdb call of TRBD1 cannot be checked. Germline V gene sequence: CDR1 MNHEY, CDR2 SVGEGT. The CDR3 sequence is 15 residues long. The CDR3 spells CASSTRDRVVGEQFF.

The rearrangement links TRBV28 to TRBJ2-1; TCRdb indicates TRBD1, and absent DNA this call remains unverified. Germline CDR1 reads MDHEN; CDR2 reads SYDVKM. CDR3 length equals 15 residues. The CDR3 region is CASSSNRVRHNEQFF.

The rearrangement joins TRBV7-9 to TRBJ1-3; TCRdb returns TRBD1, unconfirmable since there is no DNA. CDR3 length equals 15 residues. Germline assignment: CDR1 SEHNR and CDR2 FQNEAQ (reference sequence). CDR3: CASSLTAFSGNTIYF.

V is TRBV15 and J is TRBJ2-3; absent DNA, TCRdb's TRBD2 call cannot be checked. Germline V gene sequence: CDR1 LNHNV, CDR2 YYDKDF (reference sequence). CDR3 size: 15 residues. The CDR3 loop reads CATSRQTSGSDTQYF.

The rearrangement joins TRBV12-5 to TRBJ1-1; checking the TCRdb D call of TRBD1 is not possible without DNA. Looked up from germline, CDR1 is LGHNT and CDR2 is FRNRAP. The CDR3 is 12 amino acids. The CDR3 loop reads CASGSQATEAFF. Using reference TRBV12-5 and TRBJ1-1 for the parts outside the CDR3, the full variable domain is DARVTQTPRHKVTEMGQEVTMRCQPILGHNTVFWYRQTMMQGLELLAYFRNRAPLDDSGMPKDRFSAEMPDATLATLKIQPSEPRDSAVYFCASGSQATEAFFGQGTRLTVV.

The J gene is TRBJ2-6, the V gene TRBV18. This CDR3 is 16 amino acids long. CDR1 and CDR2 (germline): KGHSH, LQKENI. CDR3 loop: CASSSTTLSGANVLTF.

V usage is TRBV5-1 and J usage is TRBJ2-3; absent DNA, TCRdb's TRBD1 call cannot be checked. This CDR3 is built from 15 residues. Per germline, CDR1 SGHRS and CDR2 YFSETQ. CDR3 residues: CASRSDLTVPPAQYF.

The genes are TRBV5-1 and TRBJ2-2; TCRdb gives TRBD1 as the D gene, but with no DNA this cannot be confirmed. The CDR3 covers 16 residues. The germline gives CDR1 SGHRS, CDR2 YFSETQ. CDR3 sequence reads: CASSFRQTSNTGELFF.

CDR3 in amino acids: CSVQGKGEKLFF. The V gene is TRBV20-1, the J gene TRBJ1-4; TCRdb returns TRBD1, unconfirmable since there is no DNA. CDR1 and CDR2 (germline): DFQATT, SNEGSKA (reference sequence). This CDR3 region has 12 residues.

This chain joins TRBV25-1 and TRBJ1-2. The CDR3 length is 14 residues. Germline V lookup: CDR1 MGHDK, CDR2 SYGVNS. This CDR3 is CASREDDNNYGYTF.

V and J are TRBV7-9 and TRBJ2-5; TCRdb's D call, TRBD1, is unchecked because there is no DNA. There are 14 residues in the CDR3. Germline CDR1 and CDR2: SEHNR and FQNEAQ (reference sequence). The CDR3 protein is CASSYPGRKETQYF.

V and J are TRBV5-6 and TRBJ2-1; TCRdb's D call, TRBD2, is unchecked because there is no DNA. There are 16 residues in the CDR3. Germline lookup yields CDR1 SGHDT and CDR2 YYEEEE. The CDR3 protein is CASRIQGTRFYNEQFF.